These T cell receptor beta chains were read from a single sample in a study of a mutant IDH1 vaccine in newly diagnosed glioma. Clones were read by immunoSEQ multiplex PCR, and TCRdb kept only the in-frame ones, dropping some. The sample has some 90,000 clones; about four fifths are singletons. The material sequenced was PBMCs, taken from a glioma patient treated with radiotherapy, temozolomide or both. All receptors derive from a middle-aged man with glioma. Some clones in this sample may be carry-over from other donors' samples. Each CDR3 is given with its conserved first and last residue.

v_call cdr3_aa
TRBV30 CAWSQHQETQYF
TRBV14 CASSQVRQGQEKLFF
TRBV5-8 CASSLAWGRYEQYF
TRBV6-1 CASSEWTGGALGQYF
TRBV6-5 CASSSTENTEAFF
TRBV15 CATSRGSHSNTEAFF
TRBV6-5 CASSYSLGTEAFF
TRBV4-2 CASSQEGSGGRNEQFF
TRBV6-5 CASSRYPQTNQPQHF
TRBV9 CASRPLRGHNGYTF
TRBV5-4 CASSLWGVDEQYF
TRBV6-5 CASSYGLAGGQETQYF
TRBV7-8 CASSFAGANYGYTF
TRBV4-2 CASTQGRWTEAFF
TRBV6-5 CASSYTSGQETQYF
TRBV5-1 CASSLTGTGSDGYTF
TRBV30 CAWSLGAQTYNSPLHF
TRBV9 CASSASTGVNYGYTF
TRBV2 CASSDVGTGTYEQYF
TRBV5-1 CASSLSAGRYQETQYF
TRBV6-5 CASSLFGGQETQYF
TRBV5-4 CASSWATGSNPYGYTF
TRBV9 CASSVGGVGDGNTIYF
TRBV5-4 CASSSPNPRETQYF
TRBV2 CASTAQGRNTIYF
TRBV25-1 CASRSTGLGSEAFF
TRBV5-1 CASSLGPTEANGYTF
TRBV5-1 CASSTTLGGYTF
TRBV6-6 CASSKSGGREGGTQYF
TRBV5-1 CASSLGGTGNNEQYF
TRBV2 CASTGTGASGTF
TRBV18 CASSPGPEAEAFF
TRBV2 CASRFGTVNTEAFF
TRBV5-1 CASRPGTDSYEQYF
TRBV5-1 CASSSPRDITEAFF
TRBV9 CASSVATTGTPQETQYF
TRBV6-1 CASSGGTRKRYQPQHF
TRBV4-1 CASSDKLGEGQPQHF
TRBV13 CASSYRDEQYF
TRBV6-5 CASSYSRRGLGETQYF
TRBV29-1 CSVYTRDLQGKQYF
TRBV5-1 CASGGTSGVGETQYF
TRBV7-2 CASSLGGWYEQYF
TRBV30 CAWVLRGRTEAFF
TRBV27 CASSPSQGQPQHF
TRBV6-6 CASSYNPMGLAGYF
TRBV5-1 CASSWGTGPNEKLFF
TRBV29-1 CSVATGLVYEQYF
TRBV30 CAYLTSGGVGEQFF
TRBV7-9 CASTQGNEQFF
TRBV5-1 CASSQDGPNQPQHF
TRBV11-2 CASSLWTAEGYTF
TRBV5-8 CASSFSGSGKLFF
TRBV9 CASSGPGSGELFF
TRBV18 CASSPDLQETQYF
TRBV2 CASSESVETQYF
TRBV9 CASSVGGLRGGYTF